The present TCR beta chain was sequenced within a study of cytomegalovirus exposure and HLA in healthy donors. In the case of this clone: Its antigen is unknown.

Regarding the study as a whole: According to reports, the classifier identified cytomegalovirus status with high specificity and sensitivity.

Some clones are missing from TCRdb's copy, which holds only in-frame ones; the method was immunoSEQ multiplex PCR. The sample has some 260,000 clones; about 90% are singletons. Looked up from germline, CDR1 is SGHVS and CDR2 is FNYEAQ. With 4 bases removed from V and 5 bases from J, the gap between germline ends came to 11 bases. The CDR3 is 13 amino acids. Material for sequencing was PBMCs. J is TRBJ1-2 and V is TRBV7-6; D remains ambiguous. This clonotype was obtained from a man younger than 35 in good health and CMV-seropositive. CDR3 nucleotide sequence: TGTGCCAGCAGCTCTCAGGCGGGTTATGGCTACACCTTC. Protein sequence: CASSSQAGYGYTF.